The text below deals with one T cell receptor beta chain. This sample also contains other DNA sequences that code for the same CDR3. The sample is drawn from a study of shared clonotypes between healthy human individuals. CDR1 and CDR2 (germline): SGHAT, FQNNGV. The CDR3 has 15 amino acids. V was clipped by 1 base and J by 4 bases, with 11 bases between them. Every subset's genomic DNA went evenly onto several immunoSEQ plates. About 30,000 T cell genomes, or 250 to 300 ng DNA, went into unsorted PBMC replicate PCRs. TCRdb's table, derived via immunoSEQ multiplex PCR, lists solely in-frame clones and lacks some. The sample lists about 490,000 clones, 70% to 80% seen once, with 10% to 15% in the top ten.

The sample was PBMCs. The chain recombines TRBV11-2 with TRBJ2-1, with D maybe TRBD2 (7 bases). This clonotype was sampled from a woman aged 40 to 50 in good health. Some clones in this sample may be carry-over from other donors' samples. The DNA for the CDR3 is TGTGCCAGCAGCTTAGTAGGGGGAGGGTACAATGAGCAGTTCTTC. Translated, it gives CASSLVGGGYNEQFF.